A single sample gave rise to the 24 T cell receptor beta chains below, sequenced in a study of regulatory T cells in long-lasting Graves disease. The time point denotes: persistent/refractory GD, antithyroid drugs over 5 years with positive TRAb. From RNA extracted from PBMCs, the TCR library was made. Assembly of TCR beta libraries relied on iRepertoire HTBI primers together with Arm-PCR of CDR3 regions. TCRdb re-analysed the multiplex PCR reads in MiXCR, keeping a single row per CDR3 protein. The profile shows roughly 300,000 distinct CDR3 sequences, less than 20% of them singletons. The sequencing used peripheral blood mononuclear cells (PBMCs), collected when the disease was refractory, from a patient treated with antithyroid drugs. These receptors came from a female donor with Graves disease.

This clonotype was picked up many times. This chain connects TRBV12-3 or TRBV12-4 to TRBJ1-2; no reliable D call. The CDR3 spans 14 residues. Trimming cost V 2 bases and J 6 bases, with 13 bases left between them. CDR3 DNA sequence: TGTGCCAGCAGTTTAAAACGGGTTTTGGATGGCTACACCTTC. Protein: CASSLKRVLDGYTF.

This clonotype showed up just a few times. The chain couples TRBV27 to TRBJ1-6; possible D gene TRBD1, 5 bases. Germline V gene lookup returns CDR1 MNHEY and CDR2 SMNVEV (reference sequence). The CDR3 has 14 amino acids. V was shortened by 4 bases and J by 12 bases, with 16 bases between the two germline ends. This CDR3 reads CASSSGSLGGPLHF. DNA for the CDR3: TGTGCCAGCAGTTCGGGGTCACTCGGGGGACCCCTCCACTTT.

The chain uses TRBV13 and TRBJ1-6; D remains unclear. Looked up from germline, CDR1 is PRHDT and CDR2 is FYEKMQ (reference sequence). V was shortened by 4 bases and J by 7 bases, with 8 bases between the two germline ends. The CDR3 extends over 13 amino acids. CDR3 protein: CASSSTWNSPLHF. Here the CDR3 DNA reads TGTGCCAGCAGCTCAACATGGAATTCACCCCTCCACTTT.

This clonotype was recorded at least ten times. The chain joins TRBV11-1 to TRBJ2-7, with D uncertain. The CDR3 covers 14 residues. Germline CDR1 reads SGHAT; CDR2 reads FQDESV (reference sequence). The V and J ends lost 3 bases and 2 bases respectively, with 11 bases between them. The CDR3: CASSFFGGPYEQYF. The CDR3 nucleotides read TGTGCCAGCAGCTTTTTCGGCGGTCCCTACGAGCAGTACTTC.

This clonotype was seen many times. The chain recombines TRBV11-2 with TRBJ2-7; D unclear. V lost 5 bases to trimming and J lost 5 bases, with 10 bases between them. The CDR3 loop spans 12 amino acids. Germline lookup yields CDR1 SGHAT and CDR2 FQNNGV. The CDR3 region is CASSRSTHEQYF. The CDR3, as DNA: TGTGCCAGCAGCCGTTCTACCCACGAGCAGTACTTC.

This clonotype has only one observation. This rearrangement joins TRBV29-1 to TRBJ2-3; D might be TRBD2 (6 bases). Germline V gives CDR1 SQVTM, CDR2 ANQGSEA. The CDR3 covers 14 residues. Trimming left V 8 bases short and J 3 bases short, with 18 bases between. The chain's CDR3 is CSPSGEEGTDTQYF. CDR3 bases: TGCAGCCCCTCGGGGGAGGAGGGGACAGATACGCAGTATTTT.

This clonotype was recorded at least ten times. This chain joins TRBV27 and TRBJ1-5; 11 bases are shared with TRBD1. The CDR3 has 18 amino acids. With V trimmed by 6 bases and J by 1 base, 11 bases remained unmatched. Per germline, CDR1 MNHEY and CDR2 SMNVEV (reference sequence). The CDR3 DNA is TGTGCCAGCAGCCCGAGGACAGGGGGCGGGGGAAGCAATCAGCCCCAGCATTTT. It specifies CASSPRTGGGGSNQPQHF.

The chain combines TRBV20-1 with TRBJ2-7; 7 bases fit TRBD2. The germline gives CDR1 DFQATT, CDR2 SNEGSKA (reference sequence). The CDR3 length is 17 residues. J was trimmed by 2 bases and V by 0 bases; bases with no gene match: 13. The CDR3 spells CSARDLGQAGATYEQYF. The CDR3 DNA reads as TGCAGTGCTAGAGATCTAGGTCAGGCGGGAGCGACCTACGAGCAGTACTTC.

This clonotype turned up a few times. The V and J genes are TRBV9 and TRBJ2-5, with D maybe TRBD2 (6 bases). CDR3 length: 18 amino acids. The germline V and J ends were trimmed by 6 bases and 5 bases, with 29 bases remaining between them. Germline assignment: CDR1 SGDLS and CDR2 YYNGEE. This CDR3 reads CASIKFLRRTNPQETQYF. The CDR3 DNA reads TGTGCCAGCATCAAGTTTTTAAGGAGGACTAACCCCCAGGAGACCCAGTACTTC.

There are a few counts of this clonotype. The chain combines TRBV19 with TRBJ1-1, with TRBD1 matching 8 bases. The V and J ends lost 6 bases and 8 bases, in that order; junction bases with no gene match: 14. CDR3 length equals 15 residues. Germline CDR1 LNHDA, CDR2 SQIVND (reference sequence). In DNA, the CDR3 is TGTGCCAGTAGGGCCGGGACAGGTGATGTTTGGGAAGCTTTCTTT. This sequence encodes CASRAGTGDVWEAFF.

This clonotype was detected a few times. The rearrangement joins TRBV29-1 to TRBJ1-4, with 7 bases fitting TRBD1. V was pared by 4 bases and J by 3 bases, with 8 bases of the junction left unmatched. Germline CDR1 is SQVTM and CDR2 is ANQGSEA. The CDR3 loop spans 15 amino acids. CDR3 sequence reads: CSVVATGQPNEKLFF. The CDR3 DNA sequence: TGCAGCGTTGTAGCAACGGGACAGCCTAATGAAAAACTGTTTTTT.

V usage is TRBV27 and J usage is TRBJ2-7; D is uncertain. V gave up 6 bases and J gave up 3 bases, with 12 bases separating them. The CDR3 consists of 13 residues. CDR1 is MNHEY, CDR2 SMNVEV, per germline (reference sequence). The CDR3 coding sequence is TGTGCCAGCAGCACGACCTTCAGCTACGAGCAGTACTTC. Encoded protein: CASSTTFSYEQYF.

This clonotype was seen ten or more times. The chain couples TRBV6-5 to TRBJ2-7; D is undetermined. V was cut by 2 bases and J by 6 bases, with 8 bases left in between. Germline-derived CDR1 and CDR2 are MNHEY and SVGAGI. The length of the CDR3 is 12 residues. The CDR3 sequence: CASSYRLGEQYF. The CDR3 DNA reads TGTGCCAGCAGTTACCGACTGGGCGAGCAGTACTTC.

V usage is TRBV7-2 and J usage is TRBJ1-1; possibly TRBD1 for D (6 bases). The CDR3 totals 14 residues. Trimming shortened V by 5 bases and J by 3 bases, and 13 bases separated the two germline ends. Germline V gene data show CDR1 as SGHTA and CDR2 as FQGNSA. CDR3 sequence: CASSLLNRDTEAFF. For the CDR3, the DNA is TGTGCCAGCAGCCTATTAAACAGGGACACTGAAGCTTTCTTT. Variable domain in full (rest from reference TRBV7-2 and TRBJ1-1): GAGVSQSPSNKVTEKGKDVELRCDPISGHTALYWYRQSLGQGLEFLIYFQGNSAPDKSGLPSDRFSAERTGGSVSTLTIQRTQQEDSAVYLCASSLLNRDTEAFFGQGTRLTVV.

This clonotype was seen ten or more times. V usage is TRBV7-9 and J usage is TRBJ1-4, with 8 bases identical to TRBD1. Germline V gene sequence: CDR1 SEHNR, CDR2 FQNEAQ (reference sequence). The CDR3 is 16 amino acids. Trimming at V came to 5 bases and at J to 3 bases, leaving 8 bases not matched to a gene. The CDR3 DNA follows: TGTGCCAGCAGCCCTCCAGGGGGCTGGTCTAATGAAAAACTGTTTTTT. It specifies CASSPPGGWSNEKLFF.

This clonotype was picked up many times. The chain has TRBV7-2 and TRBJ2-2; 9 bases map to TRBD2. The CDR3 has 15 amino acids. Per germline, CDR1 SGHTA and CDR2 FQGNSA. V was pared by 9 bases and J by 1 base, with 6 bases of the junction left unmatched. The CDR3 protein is CASRAGGRNTGELFF. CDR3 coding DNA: TGTGCCAGTCGAGCGGGGGGCCGGAACACCGGGGAGCTGTTTTTT. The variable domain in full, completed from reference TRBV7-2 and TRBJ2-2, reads GAGVSQSPSNKVTEKGKDVELRCDPISGHTALYWYRQSLGQGLEFLIYFQGNSAPDKSGLPSDRFSAERTGGSVSTLTIQRTQQEDSAVYLCASRAGGRNTGELFFGEGSRLTVL.

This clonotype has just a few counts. CDR3 DNA sequence: TGTGCCAGCAGCCAATCAGGGGGCTACGAGCAGTACTTC. Protein sequence: CASSQSGGYEQYF. The chain links TRBV14 to TRBJ2-7; 7 bases are shared with TRBD1. Trimming took 2 bases from V and 3 from J; bases not matched to a gene: 1. Germline V gene lookup returns CDR1 SGHDN and CDR2 FVKESK. The CDR3 consists of 13 residues.

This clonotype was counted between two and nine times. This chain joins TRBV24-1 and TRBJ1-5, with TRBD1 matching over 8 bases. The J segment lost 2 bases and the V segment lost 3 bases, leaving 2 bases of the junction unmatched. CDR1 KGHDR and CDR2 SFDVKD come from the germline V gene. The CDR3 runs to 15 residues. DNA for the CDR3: TGTGCCACCAGTGATCAGGGGGCCGGCAATCAGCCCCAGCATTTT. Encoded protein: CATSDQGAGNQPQHF.

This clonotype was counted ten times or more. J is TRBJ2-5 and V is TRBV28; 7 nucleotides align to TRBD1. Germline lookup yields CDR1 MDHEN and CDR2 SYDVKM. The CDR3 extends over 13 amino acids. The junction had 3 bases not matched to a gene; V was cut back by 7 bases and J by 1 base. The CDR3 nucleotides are TGTGCCAGCATGAGGGGGCTCCAAGAGACCCAGTACTTC. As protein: CASMRGLQETQYF. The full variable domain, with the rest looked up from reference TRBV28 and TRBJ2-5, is DVKVTQSSRYLVKRTGEKVFLECVQDMDHENMFWYRQDPGLGLRLIYFSYDVKMKEKGDIPEGYSVSREKKERFSLILESASTNQTSMYLCASMRGLQETQYFGPGTRLLVL.

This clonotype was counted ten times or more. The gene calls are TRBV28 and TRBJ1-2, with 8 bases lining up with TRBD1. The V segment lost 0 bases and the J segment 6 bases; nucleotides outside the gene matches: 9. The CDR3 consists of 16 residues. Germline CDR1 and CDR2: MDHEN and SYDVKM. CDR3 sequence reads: CASSLWWPRGPDGYTF. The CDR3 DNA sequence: TGTGCCAGCAGTTTATGGTGGCCCAGGGGGCCCGATGGCTACACCTTC.

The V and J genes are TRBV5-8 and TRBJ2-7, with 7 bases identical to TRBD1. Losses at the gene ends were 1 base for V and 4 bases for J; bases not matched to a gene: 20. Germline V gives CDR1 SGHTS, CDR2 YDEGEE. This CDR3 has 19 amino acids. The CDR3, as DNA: TGTGCCAGCAGCTTGAAGTTGGGGACAGCCGCTTTGATTGCGTACGAGCAGTACTTC. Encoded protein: CASSLKLGTAALIAYEQYF.

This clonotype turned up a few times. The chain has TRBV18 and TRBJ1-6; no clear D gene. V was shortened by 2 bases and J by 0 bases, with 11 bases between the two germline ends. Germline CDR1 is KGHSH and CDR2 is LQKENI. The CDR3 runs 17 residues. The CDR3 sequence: CASSPIPQSSYNSPLHF. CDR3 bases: TGTGCCAGCTCACCAATCCCACAGAGCTCCTATAATTCACCCCTCCACTTT.

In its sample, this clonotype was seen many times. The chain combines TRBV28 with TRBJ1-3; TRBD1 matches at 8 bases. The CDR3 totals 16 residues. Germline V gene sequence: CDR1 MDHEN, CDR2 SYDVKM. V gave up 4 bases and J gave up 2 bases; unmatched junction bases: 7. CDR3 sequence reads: CASSSVGQAPGNTIYF. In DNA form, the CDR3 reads TGTGCCAGCAGTTCCGTGGGACAGGCCCCTGGAAACACCATATATTTT.

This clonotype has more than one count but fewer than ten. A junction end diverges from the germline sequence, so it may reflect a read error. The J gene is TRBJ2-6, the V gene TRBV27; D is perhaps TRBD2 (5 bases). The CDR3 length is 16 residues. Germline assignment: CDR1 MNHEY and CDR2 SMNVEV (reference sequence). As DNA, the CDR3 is TGTGCCAGCAGTTTACGGGGAAACTCTTGGGCCAACGTCCTGACTTTC. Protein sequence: CASSLRGNSWANVLTF.